Presented here are 27 T cell receptor beta chains from one specimen sequenced in a study of regulatory T cells in long-lasting Graves disease. Arm-PCR of CDR3 regions and iRepertoire HTBI primers were used to build TCR beta libraries. Using its own MiXCR run on the multiplex PCR reads, TCRdb lists one record per CDR3 protein. The table has some 600,000 distinct CDR3 sequences, 16% seen once. Sample time point: newly diagnosed GD, antithyroid drugs for less than 3 months. The authors made the TCR library using RNA they extracted from PBMCs. These records were also assigned to another study, of T cells in Graves' hyperthyroidism and ophthalmopathy.

This sample comprised peripheral blood mononuclear cells (PBMCs), obtained at new diagnosis, from a patient treated with antithyroid drugs. The source of these receptors is a man aged 18 to 35 with Graves disease.

This clonotype was seen ten or more times. This rearrangement joins TRBV12-3 or TRBV12-4 to TRBJ1-1, with D tentatively TRBD1 (6 bases). The CDR3 length is 11 residues. V dropped 10 bases and J dropped 11 bases, with 17 bases sitting between them. The CDR3 bases are TGTGCCACAGCGGGGGGCTCTGGGGCTTTCTTT. Residues: CATAGGSGAFF.

The rearrangement uses TRBV12-3 or TRBV12-4 and TRBJ1-1; 8 bases map to TRBD1. The CDR3 is made up of 15 amino acids. The V gene end was trimmed by 5 bases and the J gene end by 1 base; junction bases not matched to a gene: 6. In nucleotides, the CDR3 is TGTGCCAGCAGTCCCTTCACAGGGGGGAACACTGAAGCTTTCTTT. Translated: CASSPFTGGNTEAFF.

There are many counts of this clonotype. The chain has TRBV12-3 or TRBV12-4 and TRBJ2-5; D is perhaps TRBD2 (5 bases). The CDR3 runs to 14 residues. V dropped 6 bases and J dropped 5 bases, with 16 bases sitting between them. CDR3 nucleotide sequence: TGTGCCAGCAGCCCTCTGGACCGAGGGGAGACCCAGTACTTC. Encoded protein: CASSPLDRGETQYF.

This clonotype was seen a few times. V is TRBV20-1 and J is TRBJ2-4; D remains ambiguous. The germline V gene encodes CDR1 DFQATT and CDR2 SNEGSKA (reference sequence). The CDR3 runs to 13 residues. V lost 6 bases and J lost 0, with 9 bases in between. This CDR3 reads CSANDLAKNIQYF. The DNA for the CDR3 is TGCAGTGCCAACGACCTAGCCAAAAACATTCAGTACTTC.

This sequence joins TRBV5-4 and TRBJ2-2; 8 bases line up with TRBD1. CDR3 length: 15 residues. The junction had 5 bases not matched to a gene; V was cut back by 5 bases and J by 2 bases. Germline V gives CDR1 SGHNT, CDR2 YYREEE (reference sequence). The DNA for the CDR3 is TGTGCCAGCAGTAGGGGACAGGACAACACCGGGGAGCTGTTTTTT. This encodes CASSRGQDNTGELFF.

The rearrangement uses TRBV9 and TRBJ1-1, with D unresolved. The V end was cut by 0 bases, the J end by 2 bases, with 14 bases between. There are 16 residues in the CDR3. CDR1 and CDR2 from the germline V gene are SGDLS and YYNGEE. CDR3 DNA sequence: TGTGCCAGCAGCGTAGCGTCGGAAAGGGCCAACACTGAAGCTTTCTTT. This encodes CASSVASERANTEAFF.

This clonotype was detected only a few times. V is TRBV24-1 and J is TRBJ2-7; tentative D call: TRBD1 (6 bases). Germline V CDR1 and CDR2: KGHDR, SFDVKD. Trimming pared 0 bases from V and 3 bases from J, leaving 8 bases between. The CDR3 is made up of 14 amino acids. The CDR3 region has the DNA TGTGCCACCAGTGATTTGCAGGGGAACTACGAGCAGTACTTC. Protein product: CATSDLQGNYEQYF.

This clonotype has more than one count but fewer than ten. The chain carries TRBV6-9 and TRBJ2-5; D call uncertain. Germline lookup yields CDR1 MNHGY and CDR2 SVAAGI. Trimming took off 3 bases at V and 4 bases at J, with 12 bases between the two ends. There are 14 residues in the CDR3. CDR3 amino acids: CASSYSPTGETQYF. CDR3 bases: TGTGCCAGCAGTTACTCCCCTACGGGAGAGACCCAGTACTTC.

The chain employs TRBV10-3 and TRBJ2-2; TRBD2 might be the D (5 bases). Germline V gene lookup returns CDR1 ENHRY and CDR2 SYGVKD. Trimming removed 11 bases at V and 4 bases at J, with 14 bases between. This CDR3 region has 13 residues. Written as DNA, the CDR3 is TGTGCCCAAAGAAAGGAGGTCACCGGGGAGCTGTTTTTT. It specifies CAQRKEVTGELFF.

This chain links TRBV4-1 with TRBJ2-7; 10 bases are shared with TRBD1. The V gene end was trimmed by 4 bases and the J gene end by 2 bases; junction bases not matched to a gene: 8. The CDR3 runs to 16 residues. The germline CDR1 and CDR2 sequences are MGHRA and YSYEKL. The CDR3 protein is CASSLTFGQGAYEQYF. In nucleotides, the CDR3 is TGCGCCAGCAGCCTAACCTTTGGACAGGGGGCCTACGAGCAGTACTTC.

This clonotype was observed a handful of times. CDR3 amino acids: CSAERGGLDDEQFF. CDR3 nucleotides: TGCAGTGCGGAGAGGGGGGGCCTAGACGATGAGCAGTTCTTC. The chain combines TRBV20-1 with TRBJ2-1, with D possibly TRBD2 on 7 matching bases. This CDR3 has 14 residues. V gave up 6 bases and J gave up 8 bases, with 20 bases separating them. Germline lookup yields CDR1 DFQATT and CDR2 SNEGSKA (reference sequence).

A word on this clonotype: A single base separates this from a much larger clone, so it may be a read error. The chain joins TRBV19 to TRBJ2-7; no definite D call. This CDR3 is built from 14 residues. CDR1 and CDR2 from the germline V gene are LNHDA and SQIVND (reference sequence). The germline V and J ends were trimmed by 7 bases and 2 bases, with 15 bases remaining between them. The CDR3 sequence: CASTPVPHTYEQYF. The CDR3 coding sequence is TGTGCCAGTACCCCTGTGCCACACACCTACGAGCAGTACTTC.

This clonotype was counted at least ten times. The chain combines TRBV2 with TRBJ2-1, with TRBD2 matching 9 bases. CDR1 and CDR2 (germline): SNHLY, FYNNEI. V lost 3 bases and J lost 9; bases outside the gene matches: 6. This CDR3 has 14 residues. DNA of the CDR3: TGTGCCAGCAGTGAGGGGCTAGCGGGAAGTGAGCAGTTCTTC. Amino acids: CASSEGLAGSEQFF.

Details on this clonotype: A much bigger clone sits one base away, suggesting this may be a read error. The chain has TRBV7-9 and TRBJ2-1; TRBD2 aligns across 7 bases. Looked up from germline, CDR1 is SEHNR and CDR2 is FQNEAQ (reference sequence). The CDR3 runs to 18 residues. This CDR3 is CGSSLTSSGRGSYNEQFF. CDR3 nucleotide sequence: TGTGGCAGCAGCCTAACCTCTAGCGGACGAGGGTCCTACAATGAGCAGTTCTTC.

This clonotype showed up many times. The rearrangement links TRBV12-3 or TRBV12-4 to TRBJ1-5; the D gene is possibly TRBD1 (5 bases). The V gene lost 4 bases and the J gene lost 8 bases, with 18 bases spanning the gap. The CDR3 runs to 15 residues. The CDR3 coding sequence is TGTGCCAGCAGTTCCAACTGGGGCCCCCGTGAGCCCCAGCATTTT. It yields the protein CASSSNWGPREPQHF.

The chain has TRBV19 and TRBJ2-2; TRBD2 matches at 13 bases. This CDR3 contains 18 residues. Trimming removed 5 bases from V and 0 bases from J; junction bases left unmatched: 6. Germline V gene data show CDR1 as LNHDA and CDR2 as SQIVND (reference sequence). The CDR3 loop is CASSPGLAGAPNTGELFF. The CDR3 coding sequence is TGTGCCAGTAGTCCAGGACTAGCGGGAGCCCCGAACACCGGGGAGCTGTTTTTT.

This clonotype has more than one count but fewer than ten. The J gene is TRBJ1-2, the V gene TRBV19; 8 nucleotides agree with TRBD1. The CDR3 has 15 residues. Germline CDR1 LNHDA, CDR2 SQIVND (reference sequence). The V and J ends lost 6 bases and 5 bases, in that order; junction bases with no gene match: 11. CDR3 sequence reads: CASRTYRGARYGYTF. CDR3 bases: TGTGCCAGTAGAACCTACAGGGGGGCTAGATATGGCTACACCTTC.

DNA of the CDR3: TGTGCCAGCAGCCGACAGGGGCGCATCAAGAACACTGAAGCTTTCTTT. Its translation: CASSRQGRIKNTEAFF. The chain carries TRBV27 and TRBJ1-1; 8 bases fit TRBD1. This CDR3 is built from 16 residues. From germline, CDR1 is MNHEY and CDR2 SMNVEV (reference sequence). Unmatched junction bases numbered 10, after V lost 6 bases and J lost 1 base.

This clonotype appeared many times. This chain uses TRBV20-1 with TRBJ2-1; D possibly matches TRBD1 or TRBD2 (6 bases each). Trimming removed 3 bases from V and 10 bases from J, with 16 bases in between. CDR1 is DFQATT and CDR2 is SNEGSKA in the germline V gene (reference sequence). This CDR3 is built from 13 residues. CDR3 in amino acids: CSARGGEGREQFF. CDR3 in DNA: TGCAGTGCTAGGGGGGGCGAGGGCAGGGAGCAGTTCTTC.

This clonotype was found many times. This sequence joins TRBV4-1 and TRBJ2-3; D is undetermined. V was trimmed by 1 base and J by 5 bases, leaving 4 bases between them. Looked up from germline, CDR1 is MGHRA and CDR2 is YSYEKL. CDR3 length: 12 amino acids. The CDR3, as DNA: TGCGCCAGCAGCCAAGTGGGAGATACGCAGTATTTT. This encodes CASSQVGDTQYF.

There are many counts of this clonotype. The rearrangement joins TRBV7-9 to TRBJ2-1, with a tentative D call TRBD1 (5 bases). The CDR3 length is 16 residues. The V end lost 7 bases, the J end lost 1 base, and 17 bases lay between the germline ends. Looked up from germline, CDR1 is SEHNR and CDR2 is FQNEAQ (reference sequence). The chain's CDR3 is CASTYPKTASYNEQFF. CDR3 bases: TGTGCCAGCACCTACCCGAAGACAGCTTCCTACAATGAGCAGTTCTTC. Combining the CDR3 with reference TRBV7-9 and TRBJ2-1 gives the whole variable domain DTGVSQNPRHKITKRGQNVTFRCDPISEHNRLYWYRQTLGQGPEFLTYFQNEAQLEKSRLLSDRFSAERPKGSFSTLEIQRTEQGDSAMYLCASTYPKTASYNEQFFGPGTRLTVL.

This chain joins TRBV7-3 and TRBJ1-1; the D gene is possibly TRBD1 (5 bases). The germline V gene encodes CDR1 SGHTA and CDR2 FQGTGA. V shed 2 bases and J shed 0 bases, with 19 bases lying between them. There are 18 residues in the CDR3. CDR3 nucleotide sequence: TGTGCCAGCAGCTTAGGGATATACGGACGGGGGATGAACACTGAAGCTTTCTTT. Residues: CASSLGIYGRGMNTEAFF.

This rearrangement joins TRBV5-1 to TRBJ1-1; D gene uncertain. Trimming pared 1 base from V and 4 bases from J, leaving 8 bases between. CDR1 and CDR2 (germline): SGHRS, YFSETQ. CDR3 length: 13 residues. The CDR3 nucleotides are TGCGCCAGCAGCTTGTCAGGCACCACTGAAGCTTTCTTT. Translating gives CASSLSGTTEAFF.

V and J are TRBV2 and TRBJ2-4, with 11 nucleotides matching TRBD1. Trimming removed 4 bases from V and 7 bases from J; junction bases left unmatched: 6. Germline V gene sequence: CDR1 SNHLY, CDR2 FYNNEI. The CDR3 has 15 residues. The CDR3 region has the DNA TGTGCCAGCAGTGTCCGGACAGGGGGCAGCAACATTCAGTACTTC. This gives the protein CASSVRTGGSNIQYF.

There are many counts of this clonotype. This chain uses TRBV10-3 with TRBJ2-5; the D gene is possibly TRBD1 (5 bases). The V gene lost 0 bases and the J gene lost 5 bases, with 10 bases spanning the gap. Germline loops: CDR1 ENHRY, CDR2 SYGVKD. CDR3 length: 14 amino acids. The CDR3, as DNA: TGTGCCATCAGTGAGTCGAGCAGGGCGGAGACCCAGTACTTC. Its protein product is CAISESSRAETQYF.

V usage is TRBV12-3 or TRBV12-4 and J usage is TRBJ2-3, with 7 bases lining up with TRBD1. Losses at the gene ends were 5 bases for V and 4 bases for J; bases not matched to a gene: 9. The CDR3 runs to 15 residues. CDR3 loop: CASSQGQPGADTQYF. In DNA, the CDR3 is TGTGCCAGCAGTCAGGGACAGCCGGGCGCAGATACGCAGTATTTT.

The table lists this clonotype with many counts. The chain is built from TRBV12-3 or TRBV12-4 and TRBJ2-3; D uncertain. The ends were cut back, 2 bases at V and 4 bases at J, with 13 bases in the middle. The CDR3 contains 15 residues. The CDR3 DNA sequence: TGTGCCAGCAGTTTACTGCTACCTGAGGCAGATACGCAGTATTTT. Residues: CASSLLLPEADTQYF.